The source of this TCR beta chain is a study of T cells in localized non-small cell lung cancer. Some clones are missing from TCRdb's copy, which holds only in-frame ones; the method was immunoSEQ multiplex PCR. Here the sample spans just over 1,400 clones, 15% to 20% being singletons. V was trimmed by 0 bases and J by 8 bases, leaving 14 bases between them. The germline V gene encodes CDR1 GTSNPN and CDR2 SVGIG (reference sequence). The CDR3 sequence is 14 residues long. Study-wide findings and caveats: Appearing in adjacent lung were a median about 60 of the top 100 tumor clones.

Relative to its sample, this clone is large. Its antigen is as yet unknown. The gene calls are TRBV30 and TRBJ2-1, with D possibly called TRBD1 or TRBD2 (5 bases each). Source: normal lung tissue next to the tumor, taken before any cancer treatment. The receptor comes from a female donor at least 60 years old with stage II lung adenocarcinoma. The CDR3 protein is CAWSVLSGLDEQFF. The CDR3 DNA reads as TGTGCCTGGAGTGTATTGTCGGGGCTCGATGAGCAGTTCTTC. The whole variable domain, filled in from reference TRBV30 and TRBJ2-1, reads SQTIHQWPATLVQPVGSPLSLECTVEGTSNPNLYWYRQAAGRGLQLLFYSVGIGQISSEVPQNLSASRPQDRQFILSSKKLLLSDSGFYLCAWSVLSGLDEQFFGPGTRLTVL.